The 24 T cell receptor beta chains below were found in one sample sequenced in a study of T cells after yellow fever vaccination. TCRdb itself ran the 5' RACE reads through MiXCR, one entry per CDR3 protein. The data show 550,000 or so distinct CDR3 sequences, over 15% seen once. The sequencing used PBMCs, collected 15 days after the yellow fever booster vaccination. The receptors shown here come from a man aged 30-40 years who received the YFV17D yellow fever vaccine.

This chain uses TRBV7-3 with TRBJ2-1, with TRBD2 matching over 13 bases. Unmatched junction bases numbered 16, after V lost 5 bases and J lost 6 bases. Germline CDR1 reads SGHTA; CDR2 reads FQGTGA. The CDR3 is made up of 19 amino acids. This CDR3 is CASSPQAAPGLAGSNEQFF. CDR3 DNA: TGTGCCAGCAGCCCACAAGCGGCTCCGGGACTAGCGGGAAGCAATGAGCAGTTCTTC.

The CDR3 spells CASVLPGQTTDTQYF. The CDR3 DNA reads as TGTGCCAGCGTATTACCGGGACAGACCACAGATACGCAGTATTTT. The J gene is TRBJ2-3, the V gene TRBV6-1; 7 bases match TRBD1. The CDR3 runs 15 residues. Germline V gene sequence: CDR1 MNHNS, CDR2 SASEGT. The trim removed 8 bases at V and 2 bases at J, leaving 10 bases unmatched.

This clonotype turned up a few times. The chain joins TRBV7-9 to TRBJ2-5, with unresolved D. The CDR3 is made up of 13 amino acids. The germline CDR1 and CDR2 sequences are SEHNR and FQNEAQ (reference sequence). V was clipped by 1 base and J by 3 bases, with 6 bases between them. The CDR3 loop is CASSLGTKETQYF. The CDR3 DNA is TGTGCCAGCAGCTTAGGAACTAAAGAGACCCAGTACTTC.

This clonotype has more than one count but fewer than ten. The CDR3 here is CASSYSLRMVHEQFF. CDR3 nucleotide sequence: TGTGCCAGCAGTTACTCGCTGCGCATGGTACATGAGCAGTTCTTC. The chain uses TRBV6-5 and TRBJ2-1; unclear D gene. V was clipped by 0 bases and J by 8 bases, with 14 bases between them. Germline V gene sequence: CDR1 MNHEY, CDR2 SVGAGI. This CDR3 is 15 amino acids long.

This clonotype turned up a few times. The chain carries TRBV9 and TRBJ2-1; D assignment may be TRBD1 or TRBD2 (5 bases each). V lost 3 bases to trimming and J lost 8 bases, with 15 bases between them. Looked up from germline, CDR1 is SGDLS and CDR2 is YYNGEE. The CDR3 is 14 residues long. CDR3 DNA sequence: TGTGCCAGCAGCGGGGACCCTTACGGTGATGAGCAGTTCTTC. Its protein is CASSGDPYGDEQFF.

The chain joins TRBV12-3 or TRBV12-4 to TRBJ2-2; D perhaps matches TRBD2 (6 bases). V was shortened by 4 bases and J by 7 bases, with 13 bases between the two germline ends. The CDR3 loop spans 14 amino acids. This CDR3 reads CASSWEARVGELFF. CDR3 DNA: TGTGCCAGCAGTTGGGAGGCGCGGGTCGGGGAGCTGTTTTTT.

The rearrangement uses TRBV5-1 and TRBJ2-2; 10 positions agree with TRBD1. Trimming removed 6 bases from V and 6 bases from J; junction bases left unmatched: 8. CDR1 and CDR2 (germline): SGHRS, YFSETQ. The CDR3 extends over 15 amino acids. DNA of the CDR3: TGCGCCAGCAAGCCGGGACAGGGGAGCCCCGGGGAGCTGTTTTTT. Translation gives CASKPGQGSPGELFF.

In this sample, this clonotype turned up a few times. The chain recombines TRBV20-1 with TRBJ2-2; possibly TRBD2 for D (5 bases). The CDR3 is made up of 13 amino acids. Germline assignment: CDR1 DFQATT and CDR2 SNEGSKA (reference sequence). V was cut by 3 bases and J by 1 base, with 6 bases left in between. The CDR3 loop reads CSARGRNTGELFF. CDR3 bases: TGCAGTGCTAGGGGGAGGAACACCGGGGAGCTGTTTTTT.

This clonotype was seen a handful of times. This chain links TRBV20-1 with TRBJ2-7, with unresolved D. Trimming removed 3 bases at V and 7 bases at J, with 13 bases between. Germline CDR1 DFQATT, CDR2 SNEGSKA (reference sequence). CDR3 length: 12 residues. The chain's CDR3 is CSASGRPEEQYF. The CDR3 nucleotides read TGCAGTGCTAGCGGGCGGCCGGAGGAGCAGTACTTC.

V and J are TRBV12-3 or TRBV12-4 and TRBJ2-4, with 7 bases that match TRBD2. V shed 7 bases, J shed 6 bases, and the junction held 3 bases outside the gene matches. There are 12 residues in the CDR3. The CDR3 region has the DNA TGTGCCAGCACCCCGGGGGGAAACATTCAGTACTTC. It yields the protein CASTPGGNIQYF.

This chain uses TRBV28 with TRBJ2-5; D unresolved. V lost 6 bases and J 2 bases, leaving 13 bases between the germline ends. The germline CDR1 and CDR2 sequences are MDHEN and SYDVKM. This CDR3 comprises 14 residues. CDR3 loop: CASRPGEEQETQYF. CDR3 bases: TGTGCCAGCAGGCCAGGCGAGGAACAAGAGACCCAGTACTTC.

This clonotype was detected a few times. The rearrangement uses TRBV7-9 and TRBJ2-2; D is uncertain. Per the germline V gene, CDR1 is SEHNR and CDR2 is FQNEAQ (reference sequence). This CDR3 contains 15 residues. Trimming took off 0 bases at V and 1 base at J, with 6 bases between the two ends. CDR3 region: CASSLAYVNTGELFF. As DNA, the CDR3 is TGTGCCAGCAGCTTAGCATACGTGAACACCGGGGAGCTGTTTTTT.

The chain combines TRBV9 with TRBJ1-6, with D perhaps matching TRBD1 (5 bases). Germline CDR1 reads SGDLS; CDR2 reads YYNGEE. V dropped 5 bases and J dropped 7 bases, with 13 bases sitting between them. CDR3 size: 14 residues. DNA for the CDR3: TGTGCCAGCAGGAAGGACCAGGGAAATTCACCCCTCCACTTT. It translates to CASRKDQGNSPLHF.

The chain employs TRBV27 and TRBJ1-3, with D possibly being TRBD1 (5 bases). From germline, CDR1 is MNHEY and CDR2 SMNVEV (reference sequence). V was shortened by 6 bases and J by 0 bases, with 12 bases between the two germline ends. The CDR3 extends over 15 amino acids. The CDR3 region is CASRQGTSSGNTIYF. CDR3 DNA sequence: TGTGCCAGCAGGCAGGGAACTAGCTCTGGAAACACCATATATTTT.

Written as DNA, the CDR3 is TGTGCCAGCAGCGCCGGACAGGGGCGGGAAAAACTGTTTTTT. It translates to CASSAGQGREKLFF. This sequence joins TRBV5-4 and TRBJ1-4, with TRBD1 matching over 9 bases. The germline gives CDR1 SGHNT, CDR2 YYREEE (reference sequence). The V and J ends lost 4 bases and 8 bases, in that order; junction bases with no gene match: 6. CDR3 length: 14 amino acids.

The J gene is TRBJ2-7, the V gene TRBV20-1; 7 nucleotides match TRBD1. The CDR3 length is 13 residues. The V and J ends lost 6 bases and 4 bases, in that order; junction bases with no gene match: 9. CDR1 DFQATT and CDR2 SNEGSKA come from the germline V gene (reference sequence). Written as DNA, the CDR3 is TGCAGTGCCGTTACCGGGACAGTGTACGAGCAGTACTTC. Protein product: CSAVTGTVYEQYF.

The rearrangement links TRBV7-3 to TRBJ2-3; D remains unclear. The CDR3 totals 13 residues. Germline-derived CDR1 and CDR2 are SGHTA and FQGTGA. The V end lost 3 bases, the J end lost 5 bases, and 9 bases lay between the germline ends. CDR3 sequence reads: CASSFFMGDTQYF. The CDR3 nucleotides are TGTGCCAGCAGCTTTTTTATGGGAGATACGCAGTATTTT. The full variable domain, in which reference TRBV7-3 and TRBJ2-3 provide the parts outside the CDR3, is GAGVSQTPSNKVTEKGKYVELRCDPISGHTALYWYRQSLGQGPEFLIYFQGTGAADDSGLPNDRFFAVRPEGSVSTLKIQRTERGDSAVYLCASSFFMGDTQYFGPGTRLTVL.

There are a few counts of this clonotype. The J gene is TRBJ2-1, the V gene TRBV5-6, with a tentative D call TRBD2 (5 bases). The CDR3 is 13 amino acids. From germline, CDR1 is SGHDT and CDR2 YYEEEE. Trimming cost V 2 bases and J 10 bases, with 13 bases left between them. CDR3 protein: CASSFPSQREQFF. In nucleotides, the CDR3 is TGTGCCAGCAGCTTCCCTAGCCAGAGGGAGCAGTTCTTC.

J is TRBJ2-4 and V is TRBV6-2 or TRBV6-3; TRBD2 aligns across 11 bases. The germline gives CDR1 MNHEY, CDR2 SVGEGT. This CDR3 is built from 15 residues. Losses at the gene ends were 6 bases for V and 15 bases for J; bases not matched to a gene: 16. The DNA of the CDR3 is TGTGCCAGCAGCCTCCCGGGACTAGCGGCCAACGTCCTGTACTTC. Translated, it gives CASSLPGLAANVLYF.

This clonotype was counted between two and nine times. The chain combines TRBV4-2 with TRBJ2-7, with TRBD2 matching 9 bases. Germline V gives CDR1 LGHNA, CDR2 YNFKEQ. The CDR3 has 14 residues. Losses at the gene ends were 2 bases for V and 4 bases for J; bases not matched to a gene: 3. The CDR3 protein is CASSQTTSGYEQYF. In DNA form, the CDR3 reads TGTGCCAGCAGCCAAACGACTAGCGGTTACGAGCAGTACTTC.

This clonotype showed up just a few times. The chain links TRBV29-1 to TRBJ2-7; D unresolved. The CDR3 extends over 11 amino acids. Germline V CDR1 and CDR2: SQVTM, ANQGSEA. V was shortened by 7 bases and J by 4 bases, with 11 bases between the two germline ends. The CDR3 protein is CSGQWGYEQYF. DNA of the CDR3: TGCAGCGGCCAGTGGGGTTACGAGCAGTACTTC.

In this sample, this clonotype turned up a few times. The V gene is TRBV7-2, the J gene TRBJ2-1; the D is unclear. This CDR3 has 16 residues. The germline V and J ends were trimmed by 5 bases and 5 bases, with 19 bases remaining between them. Germline assignment: CDR1 SGHTA and CDR2 FQGNSA. Here the CDR3 DNA reads TGTGCCAGCAGCCCAGGCGAGGAAGTTCTGGACAATGAGCAGTTCTTC. This gives the protein CASSPGEEVLDNEQFF.

This clonotype turned up a few times. The chain joins TRBV20-1 to TRBJ2-3; D is undetermined. The germline gives CDR1 DFQATT, CDR2 SNEGSKA (reference sequence). The CDR3 is made up of 15 amino acids. V lost 0 bases to trimming and J lost 1 base, with 11 bases between them. The DNA for the CDR3 is TGCAGTGCTAGAGACTCAGTGGCGGGCACAGATACGCAGTATTTT. It encodes CSARDSVAGTDTQYF.

The V gene is TRBV6-1, the J gene TRBJ2-1; D unclear. V lost 10 bases and J 5 bases, leaving 21 bases between the germline ends. The CDR3 is 15 amino acids. Germline V CDR1 and CDR2: MNHNS, SASEGT. This chain's CDR3 is CATKLVTAPHNEQFF. The CDR3, as DNA: TGTGCCACCAAGCTTGTAACGGCTCCGCACAATGAGCAGTTCTTC.